What follows are 19 T cell receptor beta chains derived from one specimen sequenced in a study of cytomegalovirus exposure and HLA in healthy donors. The assay was immunoSEQ multiplex PCR, and TCRdb's table has in-frame clones only and misses some. The sample consists of about 250,000 clones, about 88% of them appearing once. The sequencing sample was made of PBMCs. The receptors originated from a young man in good health and CMV-seropositive.

The CDR3 is CASRAPLGENYGYTF. The CDR3 DNA is TGTGCCAGCAGGGCTCCTTTGGGGGAGAACTATGGCTACACCTTC. The chain is built from TRBV28 and TRBJ1-2; perhaps TRBD1 as D (5 bases). CDR3 size: 15 residues. Germline CDR1 and CDR2: MDHEN and SYDVKM. Trimming took 6 bases from V and 2 from J, leaving 16 bases between them.

This chain links TRBV4-1 with TRBJ1-1; D perhaps matches TRBD1 (5 bases). The length of the CDR3 is 15 residues. V lost 3 bases and J 0 bases, leaving 11 bases between the germline ends. Germline V gives CDR1 MGHRA, CDR2 YSYEKL. The CDR3 protein is CASSQGGTLNTEAFF. CDR3 in DNA: TGCGCCAGCAGCCAGGGAGGGACGTTGAACACTGAAGCTTTCTTT.

The chain links TRBV12-5 to TRBJ2-7; 9 positions match TRBD1. Germline V CDR1 and CDR2: LGHNT, FRNRAP. CDR3 size: 17 residues. V was pared by 6 bases and J by 0 bases, with 12 bases of the junction left unmatched. The CDR3 coding sequence is TGTGCTAGTGGGACTAACAGGGGGCGAATCAGCTCCTACGAGCAGTACTTC. It yields the protein CASGTNRGRISSYEQYF. Full variable domain (missing parts from reference TRBV12-5 and TRBJ2-7): DARVTQTPRHKVTEMGQEVTMRCQPILGHNTVFWYRQTMMQGLELLAYFRNRAPLDDSGMPKDRFSAEMPDATLATLKIQPSEPRDSAVYFCASGTNRGRISSYEQYFGPGTRLTVT.

This clone is a singleton in its sample. The rearrangement links TRBV9 to TRBJ2-6; D is tentatively TRBD1 or TRBD2 (5 bases each). The CDR3 sequence is 17 residues long. Deletions cut 0 bases from V and 9 bases from J, with 19 bases between. CDR1 and CDR2 from the germline V gene are SGDLS and YYNGEE. CDR3 DNA: TGTGCCAGCAGCGTAGCTACTTGGGACCGGGATCTCAACGTCCTGACTTTC. It specifies CASSVATWDRDLNVLTF. Using reference TRBV9 and TRBJ2-6 for the parts outside the CDR3, the full variable domain is DSGVTQTPKHLITATGQRVTLRCSPRSGDLSVYWYQQSLDQGLQFLIQYYNGEERAKGNILERFSAQQFPDLHSELNLSSLELGDSALYFCASSVATWDRDLNVLTFGAGSRLTVL.

The V gene is TRBV27, the J gene TRBJ2-3; TRBD1 or TRBD2 may be the D gene (5 bases each). The CDR3 runs 15 residues. V was pared by 3 bases and J by 2 bases, with 12 bases between. Germline V lookup: CDR1 MNHEY, CDR2 SMNVEV (reference sequence). The DNA for the CDR3 is TGTGCCAGCAGTTTTCTAGGGACCTACACAGATACGCAGTATTTT. Translated, it gives CASSFLGTYTDTQYF.

J is TRBJ2-7 and V is TRBV15; D remains unclear. Germline V CDR1 and CDR2: LNHNV, YYDKDF (reference sequence). Trimming removed 0 bases at V and 4 bases at J, with 10 bases between. The CDR3 is 14 amino acids. CDR3 nucleotide sequence: TGTGCCACCAGCAGAGATATGGCCGCGTACGAGCAGTACTTC. The encoded protein is CATSRDMAAYEQYF. Drawing the rest from reference TRBV15 and TRBJ2-7, the complete variable domain is DAMVIQNPRYQVTQFGKPVTLSCSQTLNHNVMYWYQQKSSQAPKLLFHYYDKDFNNEADTPDNFQSRRPNTSFCFLDIRSPGLGDTAMYLCATSRDMAAYEQYFGPGTRLTVT.

This chain links TRBV7-9 with TRBJ1-3, with D tentatively TRBD1 (5 bases). The germline V gene has CDR1 SEHNR and CDR2 FQNEAQ (reference sequence). There are 14 residues in the CDR3. Trimming shortened V by 4 bases and J by 2 bases, and 9 bases separated the two germline ends. DNA of the CDR3: TGTGCCAGCAGCTCCAAGGGGACTGGAAACACCATATATTTT. Translating it yields CASSSKGTGNTIYF.

This clone was seen once. The chain employs TRBV9 and TRBJ2-7; D is possibly TRBD2 (6 bases). CDR1 SGDLS and CDR2 YYNGEE come from the germline V gene. The germline V and J ends were trimmed by 0 bases and 4 bases, with 17 bases remaining between them. The CDR3 spans 16 residues. The CDR3 loop is CASSVGLSGEEYEQYF. DNA for the CDR3: TGTGCCAGCAGCGTAGGGTTATCGGGGGAAGAGTACGAGCAGTACTTC.

The gene calls are TRBV30 and TRBJ2-7, with D perhaps TRBD1 (5 bases). This CDR3 comprises 13 residues. Trimming took off 5 bases at V and 2 bases at J, with 13 bases between the two ends. The germline gives CDR1 GTSNPN, CDR2 SVGIG (reference sequence). Written as DNA, the CDR3 is TGTGCCTGGGGGAAGGGGCCACCCTACGAGCAGTACTTC. It translates to CAWGKGPPYEQYF. The full variable domain, rest sourced from reference TRBV30 and TRBJ2-7, is SQTIHQWPATLVQPVGSPLSLECTVEGTSNPNLYWYRQAAGRGLQLLFYSVGIGQISSEVPQNLSASRPQDRQFILSSKKLLLSDSGFYLCAWGKGPPYEQYFGPGTRLTVT.

The chain combines TRBV30 with TRBJ1-1; no definite D call. The CDR3 has 12 amino acids. Trimming pared 0 bases from V and 8 bases from J, leaving 10 bases between. CDR1 is GTSNPN, CDR2 SVGIG, per germline (reference sequence). CDR3 coding DNA: TGTGCCTGGAGTGTTAGAGGGATAGAAGCTTTCTTT. This codes for CAWSVRGIEAFF. Drawing the rest from reference TRBV30 and TRBJ1-1, the complete variable domain is SQTIHQWPATLVQPVGSPLSLECTVEGTSNPNLYWYRQAAGRGLQLLFYSVGIGQISSEVPQNLSASRPQDRQFILSSKKLLLSDSGFYLCAWSVRGIEAFFGQGTRLTVV.

The chain links TRBV7-6 to TRBJ2-7, with 9 bases aligning to TRBD2. Germline V gene sequence: CDR1 SGHVS, CDR2 FNYEAQ. The CDR3 totals 20 residues. With V trimmed by 4 bases and J by 2 bases, 21 bases remained unmatched. The CDR3 is CASSSDAGGLSGASPYEQYF. CDR3 DNA sequence: TGTGCCAGCAGCTCGGACGCGGGGGGGTTAAGCGGGGCCTCTCCCTACGAGCAGTACTTC.

The chain combines TRBV10-3 with TRBJ2-7, with 7 bases aligning to TRBD2. CDR3 length equals 12 residues. The ends lost 2 bases at V and 6 bases at J; junction bases unmatched: 1. Germline-derived CDR1 and CDR2 are ENHRY and SYGVKD. The CDR3 region is CAISEPSGEQYF. Here the CDR3 DNA reads TGTGCCATCAGTGAGCCTAGCGGCGAGCAGTACTTC.

The chain uses TRBV29-1 and TRBJ2-1; D perhaps matches TRBD1 (5 bases). The V gene lost 6 bases and the J gene lost 6 bases, with 18 bases spanning the gap. The CDR3 is made up of 14 amino acids. Germline V CDR1 and CDR2: SQVTM, ANQGSEA. This CDR3 reads CSVPPGPVTNEQFF. CDR3 bases: TGCAGCGTCCCTCCAGGGCCTGTGACCAATGAGCAGTTCTTC.

The chain combines TRBV21-1 with TRBJ2-5; the D call TRBD2 from the table was never checked on the DNA. TRBV21-1 is a pseudogene segment. The CDR3 totals 15 residues. The CDR3, as DNA: TGTGCCAGCAGCAAAGAGGGGGGGGCCTGGGAGACCCAGTACTTC. Translation: CASSKEGGAWETQYF.

The CDR3 nucleotides read TGTGCCAGCAGTTACGGGACCCGGATTTCTAATGAAAAACTGTTTTTT. Protein sequence: CASSYGTRISNEKLFF. The rearrangement joins TRBV6-5 to TRBJ1-4; perhaps TRBD1 as D (5 bases). Germline V CDR1 and CDR2: MNHEY, SVGAGI. The CDR3 extends over 16 amino acids. Trimming took 2 bases from V and 3 from J, leaving 13 bases between them.

The chain recombines TRBV5-6 with TRBJ2-3; tentatively, D is TRBD2 (5 bases). The germline V and J ends were trimmed by 6 bases and 4 bases, with 18 bases remaining between them. The V gene's germline CDR1 is SGHDT and CDR2 YYEEEE. The CDR3 has 15 residues. CDR3 bases: TGTGCCAGCACCCCGGGGTTGGTCGCGGCAGATACGCAGTATTTT. Translated: CASTPGLVAADTQYF.

J is TRBJ1-1 and V is TRBV4-1; D gene uncertain. CDR1 and CDR2 from the germline V gene are MGHRA and YSYEKL. The CDR3 consists of 15 residues. Trimming removed 4 bases from V and 4 bases from J, with 16 bases in between. The CDR3 DNA reads as TGCGCCAGCAGCCCCACCCCACCGGGAGCCACTGAAGCTTTCTTT. Encoded protein: CASSPTPPGATEAFF.

The V call is TRBV9, the J call TRBJ1-5; D is undetermined. CDR3 length equals 14 residues. Trimming removed 0 bases from V and 3 bases from J, with 7 bases in between. Germline lookup yields CDR1 SGDLS and CDR2 YYNGEE. CDR3 region: CASSVGGNNQPQHF. The CDR3 nucleotides read TGTGCCAGCAGCGTAGGTGGGAACAATCAGCCCCAGCATTTT.

The chain couples TRBV30 to TRBJ2-5, with D perhaps matching TRBD1 (6 bases). V gave up 4 bases and J gave up 6 bases, with 15 bases separating them. The germline gives CDR1 GTSNPN, CDR2 SVGIG (reference sequence). There are 13 residues in the CDR3. CDR3 amino acids: CAWIGGRGQTQYF. CDR3 coding DNA: TGTGCCTGGATAGGAGGCAGGGGTCAGACCCAGTACTTC.